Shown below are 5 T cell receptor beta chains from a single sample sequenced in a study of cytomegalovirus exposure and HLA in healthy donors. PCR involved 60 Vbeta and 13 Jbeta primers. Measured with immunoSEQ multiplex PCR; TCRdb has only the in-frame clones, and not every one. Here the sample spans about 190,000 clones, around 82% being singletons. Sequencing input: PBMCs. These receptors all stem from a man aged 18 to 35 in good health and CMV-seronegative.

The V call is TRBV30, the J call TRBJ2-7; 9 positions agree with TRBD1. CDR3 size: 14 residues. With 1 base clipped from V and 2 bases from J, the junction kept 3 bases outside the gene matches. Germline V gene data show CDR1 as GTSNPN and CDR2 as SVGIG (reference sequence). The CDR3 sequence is CAWSGGQGAYEQYF. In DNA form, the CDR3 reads TGTGCCTGGAGTGGGGGACAGGGAGCCTACGAGCAGTACTTC.

CDR3 bases: TGTGCCAGCAGAGAAGGGGGAGTCTATGGCTACACCTTC. Its translation: CASREGGVYGYTF. The chain recombines TRBV5-4 with TRBJ1-2; maybe TRBD1 (6 bases). This CDR3 is 13 amino acids long. V lost 5 bases, J lost 4 bases, and 12 bases lay in between. CDR1 is SGHNT, CDR2 YYREEE, per germline (reference sequence).

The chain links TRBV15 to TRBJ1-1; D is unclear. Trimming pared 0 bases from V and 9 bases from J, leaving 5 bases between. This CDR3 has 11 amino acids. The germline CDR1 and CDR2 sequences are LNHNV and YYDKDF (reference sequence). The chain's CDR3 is CATSRDGKAFF. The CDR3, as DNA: TGTGCCACCAGCAGAGACGGTAAAGCTTTCTTT.

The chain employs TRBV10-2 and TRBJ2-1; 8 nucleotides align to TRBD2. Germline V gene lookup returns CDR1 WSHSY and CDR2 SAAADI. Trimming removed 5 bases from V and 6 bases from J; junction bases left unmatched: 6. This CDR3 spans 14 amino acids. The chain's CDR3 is CASSTGRAINEQFF. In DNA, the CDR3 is TGCGCCAGCAGTACCGGGAGGGCGATCAATGAGCAGTTCTTC.

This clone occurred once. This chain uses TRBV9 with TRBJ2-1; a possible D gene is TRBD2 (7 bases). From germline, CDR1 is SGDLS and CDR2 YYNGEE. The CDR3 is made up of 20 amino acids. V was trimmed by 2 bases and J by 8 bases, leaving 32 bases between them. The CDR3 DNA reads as TGTGCCAGCAGCGTGCTGGCTGGGATCTCGACTAGGGGGGGTTTCGATGAGCAGTTCTTC. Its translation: CASSVLAGISTRGGFDEQFF.